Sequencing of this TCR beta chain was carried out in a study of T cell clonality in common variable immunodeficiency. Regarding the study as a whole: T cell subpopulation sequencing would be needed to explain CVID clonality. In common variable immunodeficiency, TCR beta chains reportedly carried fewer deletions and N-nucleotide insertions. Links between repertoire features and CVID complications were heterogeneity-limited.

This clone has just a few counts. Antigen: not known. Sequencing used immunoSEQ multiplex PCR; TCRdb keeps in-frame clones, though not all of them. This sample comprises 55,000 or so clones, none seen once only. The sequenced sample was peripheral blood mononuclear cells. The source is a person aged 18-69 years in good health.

CDR3 sequence reads: CAWSLGRTVSSYDYTF. The CDR3 bases that were read are TGTGCCTGGAGTTTGGGGCGGACAGTCAGCTCCTACGAC. The chain joins TRBV30 to TRBJ1-2; the D gene is possibly TRBD1 (6 bases). Read data end 3 residues before the CDR3 end; the end is taken from the germline J gene. This CDR3 comprises 16 residues. CDR1 and CDR2 (germline): GTSNPN, SVGIG (reference sequence).